These 8 T cell receptor beta chains originate from one sample sequenced in a study of blood T cell repertoires in COVID-19. Assay used: immunoSEQ multiplex PCR; TCRdb lists only in-frame clones, some missing. Altogether 85,000 to 90,000 clones are present, nearly 90% being singletons, with the ten largest covering approximately 5.5%. Sequencing used peripheral blood. These receptor sequences come from a woman of 80 years or more with active COVID-19.

This sequence joins TRBV5-1 and TRBJ2-5, with D tentatively TRBD1 (5 bases). Trimming took off 0 bases at V and 1 base at J, with 7 bases between the two ends. Germline values: CDR1 SGHRS, CDR2 YFSETQ. The length of the CDR3 is 14 residues. The CDR3 DNA reads as TGCGCCAGCAGCTTGGTCGACAGCCAAGAGACCCAGTACTTC. Its protein is CASSLVDSQETQYF.

This chain joins TRBV5-1 and TRBJ1-2, with 9 bases fitting TRBD1. V was pared by 5 bases and J by 8 bases, with 10 bases of the junction left unmatched. The CDR3 totals 14 residues. Germline CDR1 is SGHRS and CDR2 is YFSETQ. CDR3 loop: CASSMDRGGKGYTF. The CDR3 DNA follows: TGCGCCAGCAGTATGGACAGGGGCGGTAAGGGCTACACCTTC.

The rearrangement links TRBV19 to TRBJ1-4, with 9 nucleotides matching TRBD1. CDR3 length equals 13 residues. The V gene's germline CDR1 is LNHDA and CDR2 SQIVND (reference sequence). Trimming took 9 bases from V and 8 from J; bases not matched to a gene: 7. The CDR3 spells CASTGGWREKLFF. CDR3 DNA sequence: TGTGCCAGCACAGGGGGCTGGCGGGAAAAACTGTTTTTT. The full variable domain, completed using reference TRBV19 and TRBJ1-4, is DGGITQSPKYLFRKEGQNVTLSCEQNLNHDAMYWYRQDPGQGLRLIYYSQIVNDFQKGDIAEGYSVSREKKESFPLTVTSAQKNPTAFYLCASTGGWREKLFFGSGTQLSVL.

The chain uses TRBV5-1 and TRBJ2-1, with 8 bases matching TRBD2. The CDR3 loop spans 18 amino acids. Trimming removed 5 bases from V and 1 base from J; junction bases left unmatched: 14. CDR1 is SGHRS, CDR2 YFSETQ, per germline. CDR3 sequence: CASSPRPHLAGSYNEQFF. The CDR3 nucleotides read TGCGCCAGCAGTCCACGCCCCCACCTAGCGGGTTCCTACAATGAGCAGTTCTTC.

The chain carries TRBV7-3 and TRBJ2-3; perhaps TRBD1 as D (6 bases). Trimming cost V 4 bases and J 9 bases, with 14 bases left between them. This CDR3 comprises 13 residues. Germline V CDR1 and CDR2: SGHTA, FQGTGA. CDR3 loop: CASSYGPGVTQYF. CDR3 DNA sequence: TGTGCCAGCAGCTACGGACCAGGGGTAACGCAGTATTTT.

This chain links TRBV5-6 with TRBJ1-3; no definite D call. Germline CDR1 is SGHDT and CDR2 is YYEEEE. The CDR3 length is 15 residues. Trimming pared 0 bases from V and 2 bases from J, leaving 9 bases between. CDR3 residues: CASSLGAGTGNTIYF. CDR3 DNA: TGTGCCAGCAGCTTGGGTGCGGGAACTGGAAACACCATATATTTT.

The chain links TRBV9 to TRBJ2-1; TRBD2 agrees at 10 bases. Germline trimming cut 3 bases from V and 3 bases from J; bases unmatched to any gene: 3. The CDR3 extends over 15 amino acids. Germline V CDR1 and CDR2: SGDLS, YYNGEE. CDR3 DNA sequence: TGTGCCAGCAGCGCTACTAGCGGGATCTACAATGAGCAGTTCTTC. It translates to CASSATSGIYNEQFF.

The genes are TRBV19 and TRBJ2-3, with TRBD1 matching over 8 bases. Germline CDR1 reads LNHDA; CDR2 reads SQIVND (reference sequence). Unmatched junction bases numbered 3, after V lost 6 bases and J lost 1 base. The CDR3 sequence is 14 residues long. CDR3: CASSTQGGTDTQYF. CDR3 DNA: TGTGCCAGTAGCACACAGGGGGGCACAGATACGCAGTATTTT.